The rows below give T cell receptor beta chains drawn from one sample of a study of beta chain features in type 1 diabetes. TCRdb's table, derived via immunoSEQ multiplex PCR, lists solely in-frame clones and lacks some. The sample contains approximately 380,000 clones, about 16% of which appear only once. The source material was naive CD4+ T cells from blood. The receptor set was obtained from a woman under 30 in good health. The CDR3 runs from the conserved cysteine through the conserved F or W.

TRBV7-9 CASSLLAGVGNEQFF
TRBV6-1 CASIPSGTGRHEQYF
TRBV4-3 CASSQKERRLAMISEQYF
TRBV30 CAWSYHGGSYEQYF
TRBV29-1 CSITGRVQFF
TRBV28 CASSEGQGTYEQYF
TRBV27 CASSLQGGLAGGEETQYF
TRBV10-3 CAISEGGRSYNEQFF
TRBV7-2 CASSILAGDSTDTQYF
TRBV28 CASTSGSSYEQYF
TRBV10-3 CAISETGGQHEQYF
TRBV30 CACYGGSLYGYTF
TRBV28 CATNRDTNQPQHF
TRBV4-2 CASSQERGYEQYF
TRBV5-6 CASSLGGNGANVLTF
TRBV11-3 CASSLGVAGTGSDEQFF
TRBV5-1 CASSFSGTTDTQYF
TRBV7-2 CASSLYLAASSYEQYF
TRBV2 CASGQAQYEQYF
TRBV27 CASSPYGYEQYF
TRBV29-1 CSLGLAGGSTDTQYF
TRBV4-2 CASSQDKTRRGYTF
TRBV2 CASSEGQIYEQYF
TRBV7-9 CASSPRGPETQYF
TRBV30 CACKDRGNEQFF
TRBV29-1 CSVEVGLYEQYF
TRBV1 CTSSQDGGGSWGEQFF
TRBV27 CASSPRRRSSYNEQFF
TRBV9 CAPYGYTF
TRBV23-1 CASSLAWEIAHPPNTGELFF
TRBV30 CAWNTPGGVGYTF
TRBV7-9 CASILAGVRYNEQFF
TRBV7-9 CASSPLTGTALSEPQHF
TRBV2 CASSYQGLAFPDTQYF
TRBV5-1 CASNRLAGYSYNEQFF
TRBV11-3 CASSRGRYREETQYF